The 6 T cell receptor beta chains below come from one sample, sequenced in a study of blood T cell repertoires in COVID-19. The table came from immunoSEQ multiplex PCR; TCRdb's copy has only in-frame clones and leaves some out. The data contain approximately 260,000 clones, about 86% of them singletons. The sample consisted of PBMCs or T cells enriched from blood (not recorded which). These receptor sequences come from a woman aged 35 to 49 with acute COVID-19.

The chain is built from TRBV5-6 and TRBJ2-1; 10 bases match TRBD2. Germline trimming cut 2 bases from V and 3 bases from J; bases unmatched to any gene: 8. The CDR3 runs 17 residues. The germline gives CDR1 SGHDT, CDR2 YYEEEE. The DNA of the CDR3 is TGTGCCAGCAGCTTAACTAGCGGGGAGTGGAGCTACAATGAGCAGTTCTTC. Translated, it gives CASSLTSGEWSYNEQFF.

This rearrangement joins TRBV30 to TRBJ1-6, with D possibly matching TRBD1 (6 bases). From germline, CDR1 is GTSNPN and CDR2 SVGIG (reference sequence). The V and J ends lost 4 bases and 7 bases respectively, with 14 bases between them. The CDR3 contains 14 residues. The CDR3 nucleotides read TGTGCCTGGACGGCAGGGGATCTAAATTCACCCCTCCACTTT. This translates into CAWTAGDLNSPLHF.

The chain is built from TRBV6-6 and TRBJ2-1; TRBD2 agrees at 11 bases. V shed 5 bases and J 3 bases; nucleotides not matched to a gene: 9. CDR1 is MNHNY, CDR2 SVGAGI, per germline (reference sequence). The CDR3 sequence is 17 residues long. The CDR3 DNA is TGTGCCAGCAGTCGGGCTAGCGGGAGGTTGTTCTACAATGAGCAGTTCTTC. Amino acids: CASSRASGRLFYNEQFF.

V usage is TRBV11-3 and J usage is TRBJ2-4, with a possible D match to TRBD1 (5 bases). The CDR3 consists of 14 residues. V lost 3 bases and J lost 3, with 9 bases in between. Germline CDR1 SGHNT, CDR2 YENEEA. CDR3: CASSFGQVKNIQYF. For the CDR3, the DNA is TGTGCCAGCAGCTTTGGACAAGTCAAAAACATTCAGTACTTC.

The CDR3 nucleotides are TGTGCCAGTAGTATAGTAACGGGACAGGCGAGTGAAAAACTGTTTTTT. Its protein product is CASSIVTGQASEKLFF. The chain uses TRBV19 and TRBJ1-4; 8 bases line up with TRBD1. Trimming removed 1 base from V and 7 bases from J; junction bases left unmatched: 8. Looked up from germline, CDR1 is LNHDA and CDR2 is SQIVND (reference sequence). The CDR3 totals 16 residues.

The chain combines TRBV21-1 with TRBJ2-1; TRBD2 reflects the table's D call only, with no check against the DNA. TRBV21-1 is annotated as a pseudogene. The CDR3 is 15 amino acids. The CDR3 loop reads CASSPRLAGRNEQFF. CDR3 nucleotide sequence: TGTGCCAGCAGCCCCAGACTAGCGGGAAGGAATGAGCAGTTCTTC.